These 15 T cell receptor beta chains share one sample of origin, sequenced in a study of T cell repertoires in cytomegalovirus infection. TCRdb re-called the reads through MiXCR, storing one row per CDR3 protein. In the table there are almost 550,000 distinct CDR3 sequences, approximately 15% of which are singletons. Sequencing was done on a sample of CD8+ T cells from PBMCs. These receptors were obtained from a human donor in good health (CMV status not recorded). Some clones in this sample may be carry-over from other donors' samples.

This clonotype was counted between two and nine times. This chain links TRBV5-1 with TRBJ1-4, with D perhaps TRBD1 (5 bases). The CDR3 has 15 residues. V gave up 5 bases and J gave up 8 bases, with 19 bases separating them. Germline loops: CDR1 SGHRS, CDR2 YFSETQ. The CDR3, as DNA: TGCGCCAGCAGGCCCGTTGAGGGGCCATCAGAAAAACTGTTTTTT. This gives the protein CASRPVEGPSEKLFF.

The table lists this clonotype with many counts. This chain uses TRBV7-2 with TRBJ1-1, with a weak D call TRBD1 (5 bases). Trimming removed 2 bases from V and 0 bases from J, with 10 bases in between. CDR1 is SGHTA, CDR2 FQGNSA, per germline. The CDR3 runs to 15 residues. The CDR3 nucleotides are TGTGCCAGCAGCTTAAGGGGTAGCCTGAACACTGAAGCTTTCTTT. As protein: CASSLRGSLNTEAFF. The complete variable domain, with remaining parts taken from reference TRBV7-2 and TRBJ1-1, reads GAGVSQSPSNKVTEKGKDVELRCDPISGHTALYWYRQSLGQGLEFLIYFQGNSAPDKSGLPSDRFSAERTGGSVSTLTIQRTQQEDSAVYLCASSLRGSLNTEAFFGQGTRLTVV.

The CDR3 protein is CASSLNGNEQYF. The CDR3, as DNA: TGTGCCAGCAGCTTGAACGGGAACGAGCAGTACTTC. The rearrangement links TRBV5-6 to TRBJ2-7; tentative D call: TRBD2 (5 bases). The CDR3 has 12 residues. The V and J ends lost 1 base and 5 bases respectively, with 7 bases between them. The germline V gene encodes CDR1 SGHDT and CDR2 YYEEEE. Using reference TRBV5-6 and TRBJ2-7 for the parts outside the CDR3, the full variable domain is DAGVTQSPTHLIKTRGQQVTLRCSPKSGHDTVSWYQQALGQGPQFIFQYYEEEERQRGNFPDRFSGHQFPNYSSELNVNALLLGDSALYLCASSLNGNEQYFGPGTRLTVT.

This clonotype was counted between two and nine times. This chain connects TRBV29-1 to TRBJ2-1; the D is unclear. This CDR3 has 13 amino acids. Germline lookup yields CDR1 SQVTM and CDR2 ANQGSEA. Deletions cut 7 bases from V and 3 bases from J, with 13 bases between. In nucleotides, the CDR3 is TGCAGCGCTCTTGAAGGCAACTACAATGAGCAGTTCTTC. Its translation is CSALEGNYNEQFF.

This clonotype appeared many times. The gene calls are TRBV7-9 and TRBJ2-1; TRBD2 matches 14 bases. Germline trimming cut 6 bases from V and 0 bases from J; bases unmatched to any gene: 4. Germline CDR1 reads SEHNR; CDR2 reads FQNEAQ (reference sequence). This CDR3 region has 17 residues. The CDR3 nucleotides are TGTGCCAGCAGTCACGGGACTAGCGGGAGCTCCTACAATGAGCAGTTCTTC. Protein product: CASSHGTSGSSYNEQFF.

This clonotype was detected a few times. This chain connects TRBV10-3 to TRBJ2-3, with TRBD2 matching over 10 bases. CDR3 size: 15 residues. V was pared by 6 bases and J by 6 bases, with 9 bases of the junction left unmatched. CDR1 is ENHRY, CDR2 SYGVKD, per germline. The CDR3 reads CAISGLAEGPDTQYF. In nucleotides, the CDR3 is TGTGCCATCAGCGGACTAGCGGAGGGACCTGATACGCAGTATTTT.

This clonotype turned up a few times. The chain combines TRBV27 with TRBJ2-6; D gene unclear. This CDR3 is built from 15 residues. V was clipped by 0 bases and J by 1 base, with 4 bases between them. Per germline, CDR1 MNHEY and CDR2 SMNVEV (reference sequence). The chain's CDR3 is CASSLSYSGANVLTF. CDR3 sequence (DNA): TGTGCCAGCAGTTTATCATATTCTGGGGCCAACGTCCTGACTTTC.

This chain joins TRBV6-6 and TRBJ2-1; the D call may be TRBD1 or TRBD2 (5 bases each). Trimming took off 5 bases at V and 6 bases at J, with 17 bases between the two ends. The germline CDR1 and CDR2 sequences are MNHNY and SVGAGI (reference sequence). The CDR3 sequence is 15 residues long. CDR3 in amino acids: CASSPRDGPGNEQFF. DNA of the CDR3: TGTGCCAGCAGTCCCCGGGACGGTCCGGGCAATGAGCAGTTCTTC.

This clonotype appeared many times. The V and J genes are TRBV11-2 and TRBJ2-1; 11 bases align to TRBD2. V shed 6 bases, J shed 4 bases, and the junction held 2 bases outside the gene matches. The germline CDR1 and CDR2 sequences are SGHAT and FQNNGV. This CDR3 has 14 amino acids. This chain's CDR3 is CASRGLAAYNEQFF. The CDR3 DNA reads TGTGCCAGCAGGGGACTAGCGGCTTACAATGAGCAGTTCTTC.

In its sample, this clonotype was seen a few times. This chain joins TRBV4-1 and TRBJ2-3; 9 bases map to TRBD2. The CDR3 totals 17 residues. Germline CDR1 and CDR2: MGHRA and YSYEKL. Trimming at V came to 1 base and at J to 4 bases, leaving 9 bases not matched to a gene. CDR3 bases: TGCGCCAGCAGCCAAGTCGCAGGGCGGGGGGGCCCAGATACGCAGTATTTT. As protein: CASSQVAGRGGPDTQYF.

This clonotype was detected ten times or more. V is TRBV12-3 or TRBV12-4 and J is TRBJ1-1; 8 positions match TRBD1. The CDR3 loop spans 13 amino acids. After removal of 2 bases from V and 8 bases from J, the junction contained 4 bases not matched to a gene. CDR3 DNA sequence: TGTGCCAGCAGTTTAAGGCAGGGGGCCGAAGCTTTCTTT. Translating gives CASSLRQGAEAFF.

This clonotype appeared a few times. V is TRBV27 and J is TRBJ2-4, with no clear D. CDR3 length: 11 amino acids. Trimming removed 5 bases at V and 8 bases at J, with 7 bases between. CDR1 and CDR2 (germline): MNHEY, SMNVEV (reference sequence). CDR3 coding DNA: TGTGCCAGCAGTAGAGGAGACATTCAGTACTTC. Amino acids: CASSRGDIQYF.

The genes are TRBV20-1 and TRBJ1-1; TRBD1 agrees at 8 bases. This CDR3 is built from 16 residues. J was trimmed by 1 base and V by 3 bases; bases with no gene match: 10. Germline V gives CDR1 DFQATT, CDR2 SNEGSKA (reference sequence). CDR3 bases: TGCAGTGCTAGGGACAGGGCGGGCTCGGCGAACACTGAAGCTTTCTTT. Protein: CSARDRAGSANTEAFF.

The CDR3 here is CASSTRQGLSGNTIYF. CDR3 nucleotide sequence: TGTGCCAGTAGTACGCGACAGGGGTTATCTGGAAACACCATATATTTT. The J gene is TRBJ1-3, the V gene TRBV19; 8 bases fit TRBD1. The CDR3 is 16 residues long. CDR1 LNHDA and CDR2 SQIVND come from the germline V gene (reference sequence). V trimming: 4 bases; J trimming: 1 base; junction bases outside the gene matches: 6.

In this sample, this clonotype turned up many times. The V call is TRBV24-1, the J call TRBJ2-2; the D gene is possibly TRBD1 (6 bases). Trimming pared 6 bases from V and 5 bases from J, leaving 12 bases between. This CDR3 is built from 14 residues. In germline, CDR1 is KGHDR, CDR2 SFDVKD. The CDR3, as DNA: TGTGCCACCAGTCAGGACAGCTGGACCGGGGAGCTGTTTTTT. Translated, it gives CATSQDSWTGELFF.